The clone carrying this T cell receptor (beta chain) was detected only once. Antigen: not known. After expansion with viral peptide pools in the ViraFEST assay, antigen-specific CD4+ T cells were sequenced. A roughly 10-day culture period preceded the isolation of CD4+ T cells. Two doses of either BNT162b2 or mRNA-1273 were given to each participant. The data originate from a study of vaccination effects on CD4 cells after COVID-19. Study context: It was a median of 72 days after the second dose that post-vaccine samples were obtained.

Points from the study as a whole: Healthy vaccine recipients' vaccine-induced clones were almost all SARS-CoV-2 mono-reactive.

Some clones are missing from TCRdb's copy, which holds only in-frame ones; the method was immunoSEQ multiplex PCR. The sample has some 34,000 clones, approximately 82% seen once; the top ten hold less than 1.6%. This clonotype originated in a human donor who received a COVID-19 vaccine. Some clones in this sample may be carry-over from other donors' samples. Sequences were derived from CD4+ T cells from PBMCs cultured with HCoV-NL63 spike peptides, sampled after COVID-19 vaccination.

The CDR3 spells CASSEVSGGEQFF. DNA of the CDR3: TGTGCCAGCAGTGAAGTGAGCGGGGGTGAGCAGTTCTTC. The chain is built from TRBV2 and TRBJ2-1, with 8 bases aligning to TRBD2. Trimming took 1 base from V and 9 from J; bases not matched to a gene: 2. The CDR3 contains 13 residues. Germline values: CDR1 SNHLY, CDR2 FYNNEI. The whole variable domain, filled in from reference TRBV2 and TRBJ2-1, reads EPEVTQTPSHQVTQMGQEVILRCVPISNHLYFYWYRQILGQKVEFLVSFYNNEISEKSEIFDDQFSVERPDGSNFTLKIRSTKLEDSAMYFCASSEVSGGEQFFGPGTRLTVL.